This TCR beta chain was identified in a study of T cells expressing NK-cell markers. In the case of this clonotype: Its antigen is undetermined.

The CDR3 runs to 13 residues. In germline, CDR1 is WNHNN, CDR2 SYGVQD (reference sequence). TCRdb reprocessed the 5' RACE reads and stores each CDR3 protein as one record, lacking DNA. The sample data list around 470,000 distinct CDR3 sequences. Study-wide points: Whether expanded NKG2C+ T cell clones were HCMV-specific remained unclear. The same clonotypes also predominated in the CD3+CD56-NKG2C+ fraction of several donors.

What was sequenced was blood T cells: a sorted CD56 or NKG2C T cell subset, CD4+ or CD8+ T cells, or bulk PBMC T cells (not recorded which). The chain links TRBV10-1 to TRBJ1-1; TCRdb's D call, TRBD1, is unchecked because there is no DNA. This receptor was identified in a woman aged 45 to 65 in good health. The chain's CDR3 is CASSEVGIGEAFF.